These 13 T cell receptor beta chains were all obtained from the same sample, sequenced in a study of cytomegalovirus exposure and HLA in healthy donors. The PCR had 60 Vbeta and 13 Jbeta primers. This table comes from immunoSEQ multiplex PCR, and its TCRdb copy is limited to in-frame clones, with some not included. The data show 130,000 or so clones, around two thirds seen once. The sample was PBMCs. The receptors were sampled from a man between 18 and 29 years old in good health and CMV-seropositive.

The chain carries TRBV5-1 and TRBJ2-1; 12 bases map to TRBD2. J lost 6 bases, V lost 1 base, and 11 bases had no gene match. Germline loops: CDR1 SGHRS, CDR2 YFSETQ. There are 18 residues in the CDR3. The CDR3 sequence: CASSLYPRLAGGGNEQFF. In DNA, the CDR3 is TGCGCCAGCAGCTTGTATCCCAGGCTAGCGGGAGGGGGCAATGAGCAGTTCTTC. The full variable domain, with the rest looked up from reference TRBV5-1 and TRBJ2-1, is KAGVTQTPRYLIKTRGQQVTLSCSPISGHRSVSWYQQTPGQGLQFLFEYFSETQRNKGNFPGRFSGRQFSNSRSEMNVSTLELGDSALYLCASSLYPRLAGGGNEQFFGPGTRLTVL.

The chain uses TRBV5-4 and TRBJ2-4; 8 bases align to TRBD2. CDR1 and CDR2 from the germline V gene are SGHNT and YYREEE (reference sequence). Unmatched junction bases numbered 6, after V lost 4 bases and J lost 6 bases. This CDR3 region has 14 residues. In nucleotides, the CDR3 is TGTGCCAGCAGCCGACCGGGAGGGGGAAACATTCAGTACTTC. Its protein product is CASSRPGGGNIQYF.

The gene calls are TRBV25-1 and TRBJ2-1; 8 positions match TRBD2. In germline, CDR1 is MGHDK, CDR2 SYGVNS. V lost 4 bases and J lost 8; bases outside the gene matches: 7. The CDR3 has 14 amino acids. The CDR3 nucleotides are TGTGCCAGCAGTGGTTATTCGGGGGGGGATGAGCAGTTCTTC. Its protein is CASSGYSGGDEQFF.

V gene TRBV5-6 combines with J gene TRBJ2-3; the D gene is possibly TRBD2 (5 bases). Germline CDR1 SGHDT, CDR2 YYEEEE. V was cut by 6 bases and J by 2 bases, with 16 bases left in between. The CDR3 is made up of 15 amino acids. CDR3 in amino acids: CASTHGERLTDTQYF. The DNA for the CDR3 is TGTGCCAGCACCCACGGGGAGAGACTCACAGATACGCAGTATTTT.

The chain is built from TRBV6-5 and TRBJ2-7; 8 nucleotides align to TRBD1. Germline V gene lookup returns CDR1 MNHEY and CDR2 SVGAGI. The CDR3 length is 15 residues. V gave up 6 bases and J gave up 1 base; unmatched junction bases: 8. CDR3: CASRRRDRLSYEQYF. In DNA form, the CDR3 reads TGTGCCAGCAGACGCCGGGACAGGCTATCCTACGAGCAGTACTTC.

The V call is TRBV29-1, the J call TRBJ2-7; 7 bases line up with TRBD2. The CDR3 is made up of 15 amino acids. Germline-derived CDR1 and CDR2 are SQVTM and ANQGSEA. The V segment lost 5 bases and the J segment 0 bases; nucleotides outside the gene matches: 10. The CDR3: CSVLGGNSLSYEQYF. The CDR3 DNA sequence: TGCAGCGTTCTCGGGGGGAATTCCCTCTCCTACGAGCAGTACTTC.

The table lists this clone with a few counts. CDR3 residues: CASSFPDRFVYGYTF. CDR3 coding DNA: TGTGCCAGCAGTTTCCCCGACAGGTTTGTCTATGGCTACACCTTC. This chain links TRBV28 with TRBJ1-2, with a possible D match to TRBD1 (6 bases). The CDR3 has 15 residues. The germline CDR1 and CDR2 sequences are MDHEN and SYDVKM. The V end was cut by 3 bases, the J end by 4 bases, with 15 bases between.

The chain carries TRBV28 and TRBJ1-1, with D perhaps matching TRBD1 (6 bases). This CDR3 has 18 amino acids. The germline CDR1 and CDR2 sequences are MDHEN and SYDVKM. Trimming cost V 2 bases and J 1 base, with 20 bases left between them. The CDR3 region has the DNA TGTGCCAGCAGTTTAAACGTTGGATGGGGGACACCGAACACTGAAGCTTTCTTT. Protein product: CASSLNVGWGTPNTEAFF.

The J gene is TRBJ2-1, the V gene TRBV28; D is unresolved. The V gene's germline CDR1 is MDHEN and CDR2 SYDVKM. Trimming took 3 bases from V and 4 from J, leaving 7 bases between them. This CDR3 is built from 13 residues. Here the CDR3 reads CASSLFRYNEQFF. The CDR3 nucleotides read TGTGCCAGCAGTTTGTTCCGTTACAATGAGCAGTTCTTC.

The J gene is TRBJ2-1, the V gene TRBV7-9, with TRBD2 identical over 8 bases. Trimming cost V 5 bases and J 2 bases; bases outside gene matches: 14. The germline V gene encodes CDR1 SEHNR and CDR2 FQNEAQ (reference sequence). This CDR3 is built from 18 residues. CDR3 amino acids: CASSPEKRGTRAYNEQFF. The CDR3 DNA follows: TGTGCCAGCAGCCCCGAAAAAAGAGGGACTAGAGCCTACAATGAGCAGTTCTTC.

This chain links TRBV6-6 with TRBJ1-6, with TRBD1 as a possible D gene (5 bases). CDR1 MNHNY and CDR2 SVGAGI come from the germline V gene (reference sequence). Trimming took 4 bases from V and 0 from J, leaving 7 bases between them. This CDR3 contains 15 residues. The CDR3 DNA is TGTGCCAGCAGTTCGGGGGGCTCCTATAATTCACCCCTCCACTTT. Translating gives CASSSGGSYNSPLHF.

The chain couples TRBV11-2 to TRBJ2-1; 13 bases match TRBD2. Trimming removed 7 bases from V and 5 bases from J; junction bases left unmatched: 5. The CDR3 has 15 amino acids. Germline V gene lookup returns CDR1 SGHAT and CDR2 FQNNGV. The CDR3 loop is CASTLGLAGNNEQFF. In DNA, the CDR3 is TGTGCCAGCACGCTGGGACTAGCGGGAAACAATGAGCAGTTCTTC.

The chain carries TRBV13 and TRBJ2-1; possible D gene TRBD2, 5 bases. Per the germline V gene, CDR1 is PRHDT and CDR2 is FYEKMQ (reference sequence). The V gene lost 0 bases and the J gene lost 3 bases, with 9 bases spanning the gap. The CDR3 is made up of 15 amino acids. Here the CDR3 DNA reads TGTGCCAGCAGCTTAGGCGGGAACCACTACAATGAGCAGTTCTTC. Translated: CASSLGGNHYNEQFF.